This TCR beta chain was recorded in a study of OX40 agonist ivuxolimab in advanced cancers. Turning to the overall study: Ivuxolimab, which targeted the costimulatory receptor OX40 (CD134), was an agonistic, fully human IgG2 monoclonal antibody. Intravenous ivuxolimab was administered to patients every 2 weeks at six dose levels: 0.01, 0.1, 0.3, 1.5, 3 and 10 mg/kg. Partial responses occurred in three dose-escalation patients, of whom one had hepatocellular carcinoma and two had cutaneous melanoma. In the dose-escalation cohort, 82.7% of patients were male, and the mean age was approximately 60 years with a range of roughly 23 to 79. The paper reports the monotherapy dose-escalation portion (N of about 56 patients) of the phase I ivuxolimab trial. Patients were allowed to have had prior anti-PD-1, anti-PD-L1 or anti-CTLA-4 therapy, and approximately 37% of the dose-escalation patients had been treated with checkpoint inhibitors. Among the roughly 52 dose-escalation patients, some 19 had hepatocellular carcinoma, 15 melanoma, 9 renal cell carcinoma and 9 head and neck cancer. Peripheral TCRbeta sequencing was intended to test whether TCR sequence diversity was altered and clonal T-cell expansion was caused by ivuxolimab.

The V and J ends are trimmed by 4 bases and 3 bases, leaving 10 bases between them. Sequences MNHEY (CDR1) and SVGAGI (CDR2) are obtained from the germline V gene. Inclusive of the bounding cysteine and phenylalanine, the CDR3 is 14 residues long. Solely the CDR3 DNA is kept, with 42 bases framed from the first base. About this clone itself: No cognate antigen has been identified for it. No base qualities exist here, and no much larger clone lies one base off it.

Results the study describes overall, beyond this receptor: After ivuxolimab, expanded clones were on average more numerous among CD8+ T cells than among CD4+ T cells. Partial responders in the 0.1-3.0 mg/kg groups had among the lowest normalized peripheral clonal expansion, especially among CD8+ T cells. Antigen specificity was not determined for the clonally expanded peripheral T cells. Low levels of normalized T-cell clonal expansion were also shown by some nonresponding patients. At doses of 0.1 to 3.0 mg/kg, clonal expansion of both CD4+ and CD8+ blood T cells was observed from baseline to week 6.

Patients with a history of autoimmune disease or receiving systemic immunosuppression were excluded from the trial. Peripheral blood for TCR sequencing was collected from all dose cohorts at baseline, on cycle 4 day 1, and on cycle 7 day 1. Samples were obtained from an open-label, multicenter, first-in-human phase I dose-escalation trial of ivuxolimab. Adults with locally advanced or metastatic melanoma, renal cell, hepatocellular, or head and neck squamous cell carcinoma were enrolled in the trial. Before TCR sequencing, CD4+ and CD8+ T cells were separately sorted from peripheral blood. To sequence the TCRbeta CDR3 region, genomic DNA was isolated from the sorted cells. The immunoSEQ Assay was used for sequencing of TCRbeta CDR3 regions. This is the immuneACCESS table as TCRdb keeps it, with only in-frame sequences that have V and J called. A part of the clones is gone; compared with another copy, unresolved V genes explain less than half, and the rest is unexplained. The table for this sample lists roughly 100,000 clones; 70% to 90% of them were counted only once. The ten largest clonotypes hold 5.5% of the sample.

The receptor was derived from an adult with an advanced solid tumor such as melanoma, head and neck, liver or kidney cancer. The sample consisted of CD4+ or CD8+ T cells sorted from blood, taken in a trial of the OX40 agonist ivuxolimab. The chain is encoded by TRBV6-5 joined to TRBJ2-1, with an unclear D gene assignment. CDR3 reads: CASSFQKIYNEQFF. The sequenced DNA: TGTGCCAGCAGTTTTCAGAAAATCTACAATGAGCAGTTCTTC.